This TCR beta chain is from a study of T cell changes during pregnancy in multiple sclerosis. Germline V lookup: CDR1 SGHNT, CDR2 YYREEE (reference sequence). The CDR3 totals 13 residues. The junction had 11 bases not matched to a gene; V was cut back by 4 bases and J by 13 bases. Method: immunoSEQ multiplex PCR; TCRdb's copy keeps in-frame clones and lacks some. The sample shows some 71,000 clones, roughly nine tenths of them seen only once. This clonotype was obtained from a female donor in good health, enrolled as a control in a pregnancy study. The chain links TRBV5-4 to TRBJ2-1, with 7 bases aligning to TRBD1. Material: CD4+ T cells from peripheral blood mononuclear cells, obtained in the third trimester of pregnancy. The CDR3 nucleotides read TGTGCCAGCAGCCTCCGGGACAGCGTTCTTCAGTTCTTC. Its translation: CASSLRDSVLQFF.